This T cell receptor (beta chain) was sequenced during a study of CD8+ T cells in alopecia areata. For the study at large: Tofacitinib was given for 6 to 18 months, then stopped for 6 months.

Overall study results and limits: Both scalp clonality and the expanded CD8+ clones among the top 100 showed a significant decrease with tofacitinib. Lesional scalp, notably in alopecia totalis/universalis, had clonality above that of normal scalp.

Note on this clone: Its antigen is unknown.

The treatment here: oral pan-JAK inhibitor, 5-10 mg twice daily. Following extraction, RNA underwent reverse transcription to cDNA, which served as the sequencing template. The table came from immunoSEQ multiplex PCR; TCRdb's copy has only in-frame clones and leaves some out. The sample carries approximately 280,000 clones, roughly 60% recorded once. This specimen consisted of CD4+ T cells sorted from blood, obtained at week 24, from a patient treated with tofacitinib. This receptor was identified in a human donor with alopecia areata.

The DNA for the CDR3 is TGTGCTAGTGGCCATGCCGGGACTCAGCAGTTCTTC. This codes for CASGHAGTQQFF. This chain uses TRBV12-5 with TRBJ2-1; tentative D call: TRBD2 (6 bases). The CDR3 runs to 12 residues. Trimming cost V 6 bases and J 11 bases, with 14 bases left between them. Germline lookup yields CDR1 LGHNT and CDR2 FRNRAP.